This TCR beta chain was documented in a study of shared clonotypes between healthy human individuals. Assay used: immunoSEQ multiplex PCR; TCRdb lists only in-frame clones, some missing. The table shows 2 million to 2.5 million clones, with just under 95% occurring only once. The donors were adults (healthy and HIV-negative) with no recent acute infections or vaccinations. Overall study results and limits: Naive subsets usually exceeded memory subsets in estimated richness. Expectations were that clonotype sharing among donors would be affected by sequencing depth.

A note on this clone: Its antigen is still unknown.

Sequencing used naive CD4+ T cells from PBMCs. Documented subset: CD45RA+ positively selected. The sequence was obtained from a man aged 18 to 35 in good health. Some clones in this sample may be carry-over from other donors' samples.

CDR3 sequence (DNA): TGCAGCACGGTAGCGTTGCTGGGCACAGATACGCAGTATTTT. It translates to CSTVALLGTDTQYF. This chain joins TRBV29-1 and TRBJ2-3; D is perhaps TRBD2 (5 bases). Germline CDR1 reads SQVTM; CDR2 reads ANQGSEA. The CDR3 sequence is 14 residues long. Trimming shortened V by 8 bases and J by 1 base, and 16 bases separated the two germline ends.